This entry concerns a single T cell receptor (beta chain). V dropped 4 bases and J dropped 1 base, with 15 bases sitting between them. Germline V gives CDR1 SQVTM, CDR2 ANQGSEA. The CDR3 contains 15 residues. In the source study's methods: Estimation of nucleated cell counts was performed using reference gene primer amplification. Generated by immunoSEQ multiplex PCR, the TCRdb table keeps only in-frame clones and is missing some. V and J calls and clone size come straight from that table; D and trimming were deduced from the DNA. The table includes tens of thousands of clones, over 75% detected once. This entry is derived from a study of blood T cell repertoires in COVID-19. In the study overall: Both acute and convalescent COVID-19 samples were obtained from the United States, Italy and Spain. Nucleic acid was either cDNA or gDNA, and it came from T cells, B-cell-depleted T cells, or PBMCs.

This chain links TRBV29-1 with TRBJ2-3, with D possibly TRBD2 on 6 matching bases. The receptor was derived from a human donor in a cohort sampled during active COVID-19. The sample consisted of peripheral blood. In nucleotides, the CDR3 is TGCAGCGTTGGGAAAGGGCGGGGCGGCACAGATACGCAGTATTTT. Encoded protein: CSVGKGRGGTDTQYF.